This is a list of T cell receptor beta chains from one sample in a study of blood T cell repertoires in COVID-19. Sequencing was performed with immunoSEQ multiplex PCR; in TCRdb, only in-frame clones are kept and a portion is missing. The sample includes approximately 210,000 clones, approximately 85% seen only once; the top ten take roughly 7.6%. Sequenced sample: peripheral blood. These receptors all come from a woman in her fifties or sixties with active or convalescent COVID-19. The CDR3 runs from the conserved cysteine through the conserved F or W. A D gene is named only where the DNA matches it firmly. Some rows have no size entry. The others give once, few or many, or a class for an expanded clone.

D gene: TRBD2; V gene: TRBV2; J gene: TRBJ2-3; clone size: large; CDR3 protein: CAAQGLAGGDDTQYF; CDR3 DNA: TGTGCCGCCCAGGGACTAGCGGGAGGTGACGATACGCAGTATTTT
D gene: -; V gene: TRBV6-5; J gene: TRBJ1-2; clone size: -; CDR3 protein: CASSYTQGGGYTF; CDR3 DNA: TGTGCCAGCAGTTACACTCAGGGAGGAGGCTACACCTTC
D gene: TRBD2; V gene: TRBV7-9; J gene: TRBJ2-7; clone size: -; CDR3 protein: CASSPEGGSGTYEQYF; CDR3 DNA: TGTGCCAGCAGCCCTGAGGGAGGGTCGGGAACCTACGAGCAGTACTTC
D gene: -; V gene: TRBV7-2; J gene: TRBJ1-1; clone size: -; CDR3 protein: CASSLRYPEAFF; CDR3 DNA: TGTGCCAGCAGCTTGCGTTACCCTGAAGCTTTCTTT
D gene: -; V gene: TRBV3-1/TRBV3-2; J gene: TRBJ1-1; clone size: -; CDR3 protein: CASSQDGTLGTEAFF; CDR3 DNA: TGTGCCAGCAGCCAAGACGGGACTTTGGGGACTGAAGCTTTCTTT
D gene: TRBD1; V gene: TRBV5-4; J gene: TRBJ1-5; clone size: -; CDR3 protein: CASSIQGAVGQPQHF; CDR3 DNA: TGTGCCAGCAGCATCCAGGGGGCGGTAGGACAGCCCCAGCATTTT
D gene: -; V gene: TRBV11-2; J gene: TRBJ2-5; clone size: -; CDR3 protein: CASSPRGETQYF; CDR3 DNA: TGTGCCAGCAGCCCCAGAGGGGAGACCCAGTACTTC
D gene: -; V gene: TRBV19; J gene: TRBJ1-1; clone size: -; CDR3 protein: CASSRNQNTEAFF; CDR3 DNA: TGTGCCAGTAGCAGAAACCAGAACACTGAAGCTTTCTTT
D gene: -; V gene: TRBV20-1; J gene: TRBJ1-1; clone size: few; CDR3 protein: CSAGETTEAFF; CDR3 DNA: TGCAGTGCTGGTGAAACAACTGAAGCTTTCTTT
D gene: TRBD1; V gene: TRBV7-2; J gene: TRBJ2-1; clone size: -; CDR3 protein: CASSPRTGNNEQFF; CDR3 DNA: TGTGCCAGCAGCCCCAGGACAGGGAACAATGAGCAGTTCTTC
D gene: -; V gene: TRBV9; J gene: TRBJ2-3; clone size: -; CDR3 protein: CASSVEAGANTQYF; CDR3 DNA: TGTGCCAGCAGCGTAGAAGCAGGGGCGAATACGCAGTATTTT
D gene: -; V gene: TRBV5-1; J gene: TRBJ1-1; clone size: -; CDR3 protein: CASSSYLGGTEAFF; CDR3 DNA: TGCGCCAGCAGCTCCTACTTGGGGGGGACTGAAGCTTTCTTT
D gene: -; V gene: TRBV7-3; J gene: TRBJ2-3; clone size: -; CDR3 protein: CASSMTGPTDTQYF; CDR3 DNA: TGTGCCAGCAGTATGACAGGTCCCACAGATACGCAGTATTTT
D gene: TRBD1; V gene: TRBV28; J gene: TRBJ2-5; clone size: once; CDR3 protein: CASSLPGQGAQETQYF; CDR3 DNA: TGTGCCAGCAGTTTGCCTGGACAGGGAGCTCAAGAGACCCAGTACTTC
D gene: TRBD2; V gene: TRBV27; J gene: TRBJ2-3; clone size: -; CDR3 protein: CASRPYTAGDTDTQYF; CDR3 DNA: TGTGCCAGCAGGCCGTATACGGCGGGAGACACAGATACGCAGTATTTT